These 29 T cell receptor beta chains were sequenced from one sample in a study of molecular identifiers for immune sequencing clone quantification. In TCRdb, the PCR reads were re-called with MiXCR into one record per CDR3 protein. The table lists approximately 670,000 distinct CDR3 sequences, just under 20% of them singletons. The sequenced material came from naive CD8+ T cells from blood, with Jurkat cell RNA spiked in. The subset denotes: FACS-sorted CD8+CD4-CCR7+CD45RA+ naive T cells. The receptors here all came from a human donor in good health. Some libraries in this study had Jurkat cell RNA spiked in.

This clonotype has more than one count but fewer than ten. The rearrangement links TRBV20-1 to TRBJ2-7; D is unresolved. The germline CDR1 and CDR2 sequences are DFQATT and SNEGSKA (reference sequence). There are 11 residues in the CDR3. V gave up 1 base and J gave up 4 bases, with 5 bases separating them. The CDR3 coding sequence is TGCAGTGCTAGAGGTCGGTACGAGCAGTACTTC. Translation gives CSARGRYEQYF.

In this sample, this clonotype turned up many times. V and J are TRBV20-1 and TRBJ2-3, with 9 bases lining up with TRBD2. CDR1 is DFQATT, CDR2 SNEGSKA, per germline (reference sequence). The CDR3 sequence is 16 residues long. The V and J ends lost 0 bases and 4 bases, in that order; junction bases with no gene match: 8. The chain's CDR3 is CSARDPLAGDPDTQYF. CDR3 DNA: TGCAGTGCTAGAGATCCGTTAGCGGGAGACCCAGATACGCAGTATTTT.

The table lists this clonotype with many counts. V is TRBV28 and J is TRBJ1-3; D is possibly TRBD1 (6 bases). The CDR3 length is 20 residues. V was pared by 10 bases and J by 4 bases, with 35 bases between. From germline, CDR1 is MDHEN and CDR2 SYDVKM. CDR3 bases: TGTGCCAACATTGACACTAGGATATTGTCGGACAGACCGTCGGGAAACACCATATATTTT. This gives the protein CANIDTRILSDRPSGNTIYF. Filled out from reference TRBV28 and TRBJ1-3, the complete variable domain reads DVKVTQSSRYLVKRTGEKVFLECVQDMDHENMFWYRQDPGLGLRLIYFSYDVKMKEKGDIPEGYSVSREKKERFSLILESASTNQTSMYLCANIDTRILSDRPSGNTIYFGEGSWLTVV.

This clonotype was detected only a few times. In nucleotides, the CDR3 is TGTGCCAGTAGGCGACTAGCGGGGGGGCCATACACCGGGGAGCTGTTTTTT. It specifies CASRRLAGGPYTGELFF. V usage is TRBV19 and J usage is TRBJ2-2; 14 nucleotides agree with TRBD2. Germline V gene data show CDR1 as LNHDA and CDR2 as SQIVND (reference sequence). After removal of 6 bases from V and 3 bases from J, the junction contained 6 bases not matched to a gene. The CDR3 runs to 17 residues.

This clonotype was found many times. V gene TRBV11-2 combines with J gene TRBJ2-5; D uncertain. Trimming left V 6 bases short and J 3 bases short, with 11 bases between. The germline V gene has CDR1 SGHAT and CDR2 FQNNGV. This CDR3 comprises 13 residues. The CDR3 spells CASRERAEETQYF. The CDR3 DNA sequence: TGTGCCAGCAGAGAACGGGCGGAAGAGACCCAGTACTTC. The full variable domain, rest sourced from reference TRBV11-2 and TRBJ2-5, is EAGVAQSPRYKIIEKRQSVAFWCNPISGHATLYWYQQILGQGPKLLIQFQNNGVVDDSQLPKDRFSAERLKGVDSTLKIQPAKLEDSAVYLCASRERAEETQYFGPGTRLLVL.

CDR3 nucleotide sequence: TGTGCCAGCAGTTACCGTTCCGGGTATGTTGGGGAGGACAATGAGCAGTTCTTC. Protein product: CASSYRSGYVGEDNEQFF. The chain employs TRBV6-5 and TRBJ2-1; D is possibly TRBD2 (6 bases). Germline CDR1 reads MNHEY; CDR2 reads SVGAGI. Trimming took off 2 bases at V and 5 bases at J, with 22 bases between the two ends. There are 18 residues in the CDR3.

V is TRBV27 and J is TRBJ2-5; 10 bases fit TRBD1. Germline CDR1 and CDR2: MNHEY and SMNVEV (reference sequence). This CDR3 comprises 15 residues. Unmatched junction bases numbered 7, after V lost 5 bases and J lost 4 bases. The CDR3 loop reads CASSTLTGGGETQYF. The CDR3 region has the DNA TGTGCCAGCAGTACCTTGACAGGGGGCGGAGAGACCCAGTACTTC.

This clonotype was recorded at least ten times. The chain employs TRBV4-3 and TRBJ1-4; D not resolved. CDR1 is LGHNA and CDR2 is YSLEER in the germline V gene. The V and J ends lost 4 bases and 0 bases respectively, with 9 bases between them. This CDR3 has 15 amino acids. The CDR3 here is CASSPFWATNEKLFF. In nucleotides, the CDR3 is TGCGCCAGCAGCCCCTTCTGGGCAACTAATGAAAAACTGTTTTTT.

Concerning this clonotype: One junction end does not reproduce the germline sequence, and a read error may be involved. The J gene is TRBJ2-7, the V gene TRBV7-6; 9 nucleotides match TRBD1. CDR3 length equals 14 residues. Per the germline V gene, CDR1 is SGHVS and CDR2 is FNYEAQ. The chain's CDR3 is CAGSLQGADYEQYF. The CDR3 DNA sequence: TGTGCCGGCAGCTTACAGGGGGCGGACTACGAGCAGTACTTC. Together with reference TRBV7-6 and TRBJ2-7, the CDR3 gives the full variable domain: GAGVSQSPRYKVTKRGQDVALRCDPISGHVSLYWYRQALGQGPEFLTYFNYEAQQDKSGLPNDRFSAERPEGSISTLTIQRTEQRDSAMYRCAGSLQGADYEQYFGPGTRLTVT.

V and J are TRBV7-6 and TRBJ2-3; 13 nucleotides agree with TRBD2. V was clipped by 4 bases and J by 5 bases; unmatched bases: 9. The CDR3 runs 17 residues. Germline V gene data show CDR1 as SGHVS and CDR2 as FNYEAQ. CDR3 bases: TGTGCCAGCAGCTCTCAACCAACTAGCGGGGGGGGAGATACGCAGTATTTT. Translating gives CASSSQPTSGGGDTQYF.

This clonotype was observed many times. The chain carries TRBV2 and TRBJ2-7, with 7 bases lining up with TRBD1. This CDR3 is built from 13 residues. Germline V gives CDR1 SNHLY, CDR2 FYNNEI. Trimming cost V 6 bases and J 5 bases; bases outside gene matches: 7. CDR3 in DNA: TGTGCCAGCAGATCACCAGGGGGTGACGAGCAGTACTTC. It codes for CASRSPGGDEQYF.

V is TRBV3-1 and J is TRBJ1-2; D call uncertain. Germline V gene lookup returns CDR1 LGHDT and CDR2 YNNKEL (reference sequence). The CDR3 has 14 residues. The V end lost 0 bases, the J end lost 0 bases, and 5 bases lay between the germline ends. The CDR3 bases are TGTGCCAGCAGCCAAGACGGATCTAACTATGGCTACACCTTC. The encoded protein is CASSQDGSNYGYTF.

Concerning this clonotype itself: A single base separates this from a much larger clone, so it may be a read error. This chain connects TRBV30 to TRBJ2-3; D call uncertain. The CDR3 spans 14 residues. V was shortened by 4 bases and J by 2 bases, with 13 bases between the two germline ends. CDR1 and CDR2 (germline): GTSNPN, SVGIG (reference sequence). CDR3 sequence: CAWNVRVTTDTQYF. The CDR3 coding sequence is TGTGCCTGGAATGTAAGGGTGACCACAGATACGCAGTATTTT.

The chain is built from TRBV29-1 and TRBJ2-1; no clear D gene. CDR1 is SQVTM and CDR2 is ANQGSEA in the germline V gene. The CDR3 has 14 amino acids. V gave up 3 bases and J gave up 0 bases, with 9 bases separating them. In DNA, the CDR3 is TGCAGCGTTGATTTCGAGAACTCCTACAATGAGCAGTTCTTC. This codes for CSVDFENSYNEQFF.

The rearrangement links TRBV28 to TRBJ1-1; D perhaps matches TRBD1 (6 bases). V shed 2 bases and J shed 4 bases, with 14 bases lying between them. This CDR3 contains 15 residues. Germline V gene lookup returns CDR1 MDHEN and CDR2 SYDVKM. DNA for the CDR3: TGTGCCAGCAGTTTAAGGGGGGTGGCAAGCACTGAAGCTTTCTTT. This encodes CASSLRGVASTEAFF.

This clonotype was counted ten times or more. The chain recombines TRBV5-6 with TRBJ1-5; D remains unclear. This CDR3 has 14 residues. Germline CDR1 SGHDT, CDR2 YYEEEE. Trimming shortened V by 4 bases and J by 2 bases, and 10 bases separated the two germline ends. The CDR3 region is CASSPWRRNQPQHF. The CDR3 bases are TGTGCCAGCAGCCCTTGGAGGCGCAATCAGCCCCAGCATTTT.

Ten or more counts support this clonotype. This sequence joins TRBV27 and TRBJ2-7; D may be TRBD1 (6 bases). CDR1 is MNHEY and CDR2 is SMNVEV in the germline V gene (reference sequence). The length of the CDR3 is 15 residues. Trimming took 3 bases from V and 1 from J, leaving 13 bases between them. CDR3 region: CASSFAAGASYEQYF. CDR3 nucleotides: TGTGCCAGCAGTTTCGCGGCAGGGGCTTCCTACGAGCAGTACTTC.

This clonotype occurred a few times. V usage is TRBV6-6 and J usage is TRBJ1-2; D gene unclear. CDR1 and CDR2 (germline): MNHNY, SVGAGI (reference sequence). This CDR3 is built from 14 residues. Deletions cut 3 bases from V and 5 bases from J, with 13 bases between. CDR3 DNA sequence: TGTGCCAGCAGTTATTACAGTAAAGATTATGGCTACACCTTC. Its protein product is CASSYYSKDYGYTF.

This clonotype was recorded a few times. J is TRBJ2-1 and V is TRBV7-8; unclear D gene. Trimming took off 0 bases at V and 7 bases at J, with 16 bases between the two ends. Germline lookup yields CDR1 SGHVS and CDR2 FQNEAQ. This CDR3 contains 16 residues. The CDR3 region is CASSLAGVVLGNEQFF. DNA of the CDR3: TGTGCCAGCAGCTTAGCCGGAGTCGTCCTCGGAAATGAGCAGTTCTTC.

Turning to this clonotype: A much larger clone is a single base away; this may be a read error. This chain uses TRBV27 with TRBJ2-1; 12 positions match TRBD2. Germline-derived CDR1 and CDR2 are MNHEY and SMNVEV (reference sequence). The CDR3 is 16 residues long. The CDR3 region is CAGSFGLAGGPNEQFF. The DNA for the CDR3 is TGTGCCGGCAGTTTCGGGCTAGCGGGGGGGCCTAATGAGCAGTTCTTC.

CDR3 loop: CASSPTVSRDTEAFF. CDR3 DNA sequence: TGTGCCAGCTCACCGACAGTCTCCCGGGACACTGAAGCTTTCTTT. J is TRBJ1-1 and V is TRBV18; tentative D call: TRBD1 (5 bases). The CDR3 contains 15 residues. The germline V gene encodes CDR1 KGHSH and CDR2 LQKENI. V shed 3 bases and J shed 3 bases, with 14 bases lying between them.

This clonotype was seen at least ten times. V gene TRBV12-3 or TRBV12-4 combines with J gene TRBJ1-3, with 11 bases lining up with TRBD1. V was pared by 5 bases and J by 2 bases, with 5 bases of the junction left unmatched. The CDR3 has 16 amino acids. CDR3 sequence reads: CASSARTGGTGNTIYF. The CDR3 DNA reads as TGTGCCAGCAGTGCCCGGACAGGGGGCACTGGAAACACCATATATTTT.

The sample holds many counts of this clonotype. The gene calls are TRBV7-9 and TRBJ2-5; 14 bases align to TRBD2. After removal of 2 bases from V and 5 bases from J, the junction contained 4 bases not matched to a gene. The CDR3 consists of 16 residues. CDR1 and CDR2 from the germline V gene are SEHNR and FQNEAQ (reference sequence). CDR3 sequence: CASSLPTSGGAETQYF. DNA for the CDR3: TGTGCCAGCAGCTTACCGACTAGCGGGGGGGCGGAGACCCAGTACTTC.

This clonotype was detected ten times or more. The V call is TRBV6-5, the J call TRBJ1-5; TRBD1 matches at 9 bases. Unmatched junction bases numbered 9, after V lost 6 bases and J lost 6 bases. The germline gives CDR1 MNHEY, CDR2 SVGAGI. The length of the CDR3 is 15 residues. The CDR3 DNA is TGTGCCAGCAGGCCGGGACAGGGCGGCGCTCAGCCCCAGCATTTT. Translating it yields CASRPGQGGAQPQHF.

On this clonotype: A much larger clone lies one base from this, so it may be a read error. The genes are TRBV6-5 and TRBJ2-2, with D perhaps matching TRBD1 or TRBD2 (5 bases each). This CDR3 is 12 amino acids long. Germline loops: CDR1 MNHEY, CDR2 SVGAGI. The CDR3 DNA reads TGTGTCAGCAGTTACGAGGGGGGGGAGCTGTTTTTT. Translating it yields CVSSYEGGELFF.

On this clonotype itself: Here the CDR3 omits its conserved ending phenylalanine or tryptophan, so a read error is the likely source. The genes are TRBV10-2 and TRBJ2-7, with 11 bases identical to TRBD2. The germline CDR1 and CDR2 sequences are WSHSY and SAAADI. CDR3 length equals 15 residues. The CDR3 nucleotides are TGCACCAGCAGTGAGTCACTAGCGGGGGTGTACGAGCAGTACTAC. Its protein product is CTSSESLAGVYEQYY.

Notes on this clonotype: This may stem from a read error, because a much larger clone lies one nucleotide away. The gene calls are TRBV5-1 and TRBJ2-5; D possibly matches TRBD1 or TRBD2 (5 bases each). Germline CDR1 is SGHRS and CDR2 is YFSETQ. CDR3 size: 16 residues. V lost 3 bases, J lost 5 bases, and 20 bases lay in between. The CDR3 DNA follows: TGCGCCAGCAGCTCCATGAACGGGACCCTCGGGGAGACCCAGTACTTC. It specifies CASSSMNGTLGETQYF.

The CDR3 nucleotides are TGCGCCAGCAGCCAAGATAGCCTAACGGGAACCAATGAGCAGTTCTTC. Residues: CASSQDSLTGTNEQFF. This sequence joins TRBV4-3 and TRBJ2-1, with D maybe TRBD2 (5 bases). With 0 bases removed from V and 6 bases from J, the gap between germline ends came to 15 bases. Germline loops: CDR1 LGHNA, CDR2 YSLEER. The CDR3 sequence is 16 residues long.

This clonotype has a handful of counts. The chain has TRBV27 and TRBJ2-1; D is perhaps TRBD1 (5 bases). Per the germline V gene, CDR1 is MNHEY and CDR2 is SMNVEV (reference sequence). The CDR3 covers 14 residues. The V and J ends lost 2 bases and 6 bases respectively, with 11 bases between them. This CDR3 is CASSLVNQGNEQFF. CDR3 nucleotide sequence: TGTGCCAGCAGTTTAGTCAATCAGGGCAATGAGCAGTTCTTC.